The next 13 T cell receptor beta chains were all read from a single sample in a study of blood T cell repertoires in COVID-19. Sequencing used immunoSEQ multiplex PCR; TCRdb keeps in-frame clones, though not all of them. The sample consists of some 74,000 clones, approximately 85% of them appearing once. Sequenced: peripheral blood. Receptor source: a man aged 50-60 years with acute or convalescent COVID-19.

This chain joins TRBV6-2 or TRBV6-3 and TRBJ1-1; a weak D match, TRBD1 (6 bases). CDR1 and CDR2 from the germline V gene are MNHEY and SVGEGT. V lost 2 bases, J lost 5 bases, and 18 bases lay in between. This CDR3 has 16 residues. This CDR3 reads CASSYPQGTTGTEAFF. CDR3 DNA: TGTGCCAGCAGTTACCCACAGGGTACGACCGGTACTGAAGCTTTCTTT.

The chain links TRBV11-1 to TRBJ2-3; the match to TRBD2 covers 7 bases. The germline V gene has CDR1 SGHAT and CDR2 FQDESV (reference sequence). This CDR3 is built from 15 residues. The trim removed 2 bases at V and 3 bases at J, leaving 5 bases unmatched. CDR3 region: CASSLREGWTDTQYF. The CDR3 bases are TGTGCCAGCAGCTTAAGGGAGGGCTGGACAGATACGCAGTATTTT.

The chain carries TRBV11-2 and TRBJ2-4; 10 positions match TRBD1. The trim removed 5 bases at V and 4 bases at J, leaving 8 bases unmatched. CDR1 and CDR2 (germline): SGHAT, FQNNGV. This CDR3 spans 16 amino acids. Here the CDR3 reads CASSDRDRGEKNIQYF. As DNA, the CDR3 is TGTGCCAGCAGCGACCGGGACAGGGGCGAGAAAAACATTCAGTACTTC.

The rearrangement uses TRBV5-6 and TRBJ1-5; D is ambiguous. Trimming pared 4 bases from V and 5 bases from J, leaving 7 bases between. Germline values: CDR1 SGHDT, CDR2 YYEEEE. The CDR3 is 12 residues long. The DNA for the CDR3 is TGTGCCAGCAGCCTATCTGATCAGCCCCAGCATTTT. Translating it yields CASSLSDQPQHF.

This clone was seen only once. The chain couples TRBV11-2 to TRBJ2-7, with 11 positions matching TRBD1. Germline-derived CDR1 and CDR2 are SGHAT and FQNNGV. The CDR3 length is 15 residues. V was clipped by 4 bases and J by 6 bases; unmatched bases: 8. The CDR3 nucleotides read TGTGCCAGCAGCTACGTTGGACAGGGGGCGGGCGAGCAGTACTTC. Translated: CASSYVGQGAGEQYF.

This chain joins TRBV10-1 and TRBJ1-1; 9 bases line up with TRBD1. Germline V lookup: CDR1 WNHNN, CDR2 SYGVQD (reference sequence). The CDR3 contains 15 residues. Germline trimming cut 0 bases from V and 3 bases from J; bases unmatched to any gene: 2. CDR3 residues: CASSESTGGYTEAFF. In DNA form, the CDR3 reads TGCGCCAGCAGTGAGTCGACAGGGGGATACACTGAAGCTTTCTTT.

This sequence joins TRBV9 and TRBJ1-3; D unclear. Trimming took off 4 bases at V and 4 bases at J, with 12 bases between the two ends. The CDR3 covers 14 residues. CDR1 and CDR2 (germline): SGDLS, YYNGEE. CDR3 loop: CASSPTSGGNTIYF. Written as DNA, the CDR3 is TGTGCCAGCAGCCCCACCTCGGGAGGAAACACCATATATTTT.

The rearrangement links TRBV15 to TRBJ2-7, with TRBD1 matching 7 bases. The length of the CDR3 is 14 residues. Germline V gene data show CDR1 as LNHNV and CDR2 as YYDKDF (reference sequence). After removal of 1 base from V and 3 bases from J, the junction contained 3 bases not matched to a gene. The CDR3 reads CATSRGQGNYEQYF. The CDR3 nucleotides are TGTGCCACCAGCAGAGGACAGGGTAACTACGAGCAGTACTTC.

The chain joins TRBV7-2 to TRBJ2-1; no clear D. V was clipped by 1 base and J by 7 bases, with 17 bases between them. Germline V gene sequence: CDR1 SGHTA, CDR2 FQGNSA. The CDR3 extends over 16 amino acids. For the CDR3, the DNA is TGTGCCAGCAGCTTAGTTGAGCTATCAGTCGGGAATGAGCAGTTCTTC. Protein product: CASSLVELSVGNEQFF.

V is TRBV6-5 and J is TRBJ1-1; TRBD1 aligns across 8 bases. Losses at the gene ends were 6 bases for V and 4 bases for J; bases not matched to a gene: 10. CDR3 length: 15 amino acids. Germline V gene sequence: CDR1 MNHEY, CDR2 SVGAGI. The DNA of the CDR3 is TGTGCCAGCAGCGGACAGGGACAAGGAAGCACTGAAGCTTTCTTT. This encodes CASSGQGQGSTEAFF.

The V call is TRBV29-1, the J call TRBJ2-2; 10 nucleotides line up with TRBD2. This CDR3 has 16 residues. Germline-derived CDR1 and CDR2 are SQVTM and ANQGSEA. With 2 bases clipped from V and 8 bases from J, the junction kept 11 bases outside the gene matches. CDR3 region: CSVESAERGGPGELFF. The DNA for the CDR3 is TGCAGCGTTGAATCCGCGGAGCGGGGGGGCCCGGGGGAGCTGTTTTTT.

The chain employs TRBV11-1 and TRBJ2-1; 8 bases agree with TRBD1. The CDR3 spans 14 residues. Trimming cost V 3 bases and J 9 bases; bases outside gene matches: 7. Germline CDR1 reads SGHAT; CDR2 reads FQDESV (reference sequence). The CDR3 sequence: CASSFNQGAGEQFF. In DNA form, the CDR3 reads TGTGCCAGCAGCTTCAATCAGGGGGCAGGTGAGCAGTTCTTC.

The chain joins TRBV6-4 to TRBJ1-3; no firm D call. The CDR3 covers 18 residues. V lost 2 bases to trimming and J lost 0 bases, with 17 bases between them. Per germline, CDR1 MRHNA and CDR2 SNTAGT. For the CDR3, the DNA is TGTGCCAGCAGTGACCCCCGGGAAGACATTCGCTCTGGAAACACCATATATTTT. Protein: CASSDPREDIRSGNTIYF.